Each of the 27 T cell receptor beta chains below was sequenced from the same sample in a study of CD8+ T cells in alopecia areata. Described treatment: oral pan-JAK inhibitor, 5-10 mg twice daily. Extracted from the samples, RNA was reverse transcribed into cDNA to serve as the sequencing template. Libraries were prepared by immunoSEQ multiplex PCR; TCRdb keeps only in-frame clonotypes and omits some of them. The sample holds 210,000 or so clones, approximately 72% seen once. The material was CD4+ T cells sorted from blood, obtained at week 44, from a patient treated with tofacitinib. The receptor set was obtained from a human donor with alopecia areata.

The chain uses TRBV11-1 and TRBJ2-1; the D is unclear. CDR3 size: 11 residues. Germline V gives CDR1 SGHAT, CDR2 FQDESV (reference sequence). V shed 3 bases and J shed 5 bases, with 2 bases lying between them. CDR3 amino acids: CASSLDNEQFF. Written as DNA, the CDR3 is TGTGCCAGCAGCTTGGACAATGAGCAGTTCTTC. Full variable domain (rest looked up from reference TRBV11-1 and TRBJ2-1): EAEVAQSPRYKITEKSQAVAFWCDPISGHATLYWYRQILGQGPELLVQFQDESVVDDSQLPKDRFSAERLKGVDSTLKIQPAELGDSAMYLCASSLDNEQFFGPGTRLTVL.

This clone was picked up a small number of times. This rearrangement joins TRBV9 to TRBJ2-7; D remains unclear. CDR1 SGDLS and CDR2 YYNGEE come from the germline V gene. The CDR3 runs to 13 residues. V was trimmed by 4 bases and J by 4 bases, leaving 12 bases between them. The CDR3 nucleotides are TGTGCCAGCAGCCCAGGCGCTGGTTACGAGCAGTACTTC. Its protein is CASSPGAGYEQYF. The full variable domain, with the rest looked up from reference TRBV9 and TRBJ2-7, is DSGVTQTPKHLITATGQRVTLRCSPRSGDLSVYWYQQSLDQGLQFLIQYYNGEERAKGNILERFSAQQFPDLHSELNLSSLELGDSALYFCASSPGAGYEQYFGPGTRLTVT.

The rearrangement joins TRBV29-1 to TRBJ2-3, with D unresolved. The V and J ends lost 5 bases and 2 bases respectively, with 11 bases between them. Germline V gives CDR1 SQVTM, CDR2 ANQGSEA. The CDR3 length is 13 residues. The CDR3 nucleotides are TGCAGCGTTAAACAGAAACTCACAGATACGCAGTATTTT. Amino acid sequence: CSVKQKLTDTQYF.

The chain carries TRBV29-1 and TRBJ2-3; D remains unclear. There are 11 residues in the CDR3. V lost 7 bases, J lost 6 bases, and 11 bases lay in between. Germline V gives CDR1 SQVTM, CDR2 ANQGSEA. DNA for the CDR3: TGCAGCGCGGCCCCGGGCGATACGCAGTATTTT. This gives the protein CSAAPGDTQYF.

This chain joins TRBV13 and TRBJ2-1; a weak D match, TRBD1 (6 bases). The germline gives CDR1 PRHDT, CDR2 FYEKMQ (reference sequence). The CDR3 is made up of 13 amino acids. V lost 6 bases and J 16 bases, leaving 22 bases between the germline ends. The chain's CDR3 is CASRRTELDRLFF. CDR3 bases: TGTGCCAGCAGGCGGACAGAGCTGGATCGGCTATTCTTC. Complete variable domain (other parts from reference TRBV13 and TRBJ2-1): AAGVIQSPRHLIKEKRETATLKCYPIPRHDTVYWYQQGPGQDPQFLISFYEKMQSDKGSIPDRFSAQQFSDYHSELNMSSLELGDSALYFCASRRTELDRLFFGPGTRLTVL.

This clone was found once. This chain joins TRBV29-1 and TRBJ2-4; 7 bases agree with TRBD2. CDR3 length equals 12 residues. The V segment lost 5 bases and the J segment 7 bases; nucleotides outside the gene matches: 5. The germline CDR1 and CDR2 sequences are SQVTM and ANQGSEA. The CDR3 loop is CSVLGGRNIQYF. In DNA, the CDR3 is TGCAGCGTTCTCGGGGGGAGGAACATTCAGTACTTC.

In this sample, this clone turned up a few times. The CDR3 spells CASSGRDPADTEAFF. The CDR3 DNA reads as TGCGCCAGCAGCGGACGGGACCCGGCGGACACTGAAGCTTTCTTT. The chain uses TRBV5-1 and TRBJ1-1; D possibly corresponds to TRBD1 (5 bases). The CDR3 length is 15 residues. CDR1 is SGHRS and CDR2 is YFSETQ in the germline V gene. The V end was cut by 4 bases, the J end by 3 bases, with 16 bases between.

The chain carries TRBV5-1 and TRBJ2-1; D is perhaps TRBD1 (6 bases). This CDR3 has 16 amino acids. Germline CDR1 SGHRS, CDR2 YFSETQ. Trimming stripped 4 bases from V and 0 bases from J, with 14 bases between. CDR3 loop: CASSSTGSDSYNEQFF. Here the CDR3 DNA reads TGCGCCAGCAGCAGCACAGGGTCGGACTCCTACAATGAGCAGTTCTTC.

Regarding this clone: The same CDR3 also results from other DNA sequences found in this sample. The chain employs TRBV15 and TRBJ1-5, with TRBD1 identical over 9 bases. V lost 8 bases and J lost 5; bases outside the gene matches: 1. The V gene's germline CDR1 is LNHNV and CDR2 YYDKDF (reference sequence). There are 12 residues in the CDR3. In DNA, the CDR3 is TGTGCCACCCGGACAGGGGATCAGCCCCAGCATTTT. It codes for CATRTGDQPQHF.

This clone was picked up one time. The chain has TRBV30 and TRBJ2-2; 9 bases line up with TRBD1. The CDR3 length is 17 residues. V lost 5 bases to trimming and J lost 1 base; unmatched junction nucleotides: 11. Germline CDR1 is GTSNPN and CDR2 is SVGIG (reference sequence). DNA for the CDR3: TGTGCCTGGCCCCGGGACAGGGAAGAAAAGAACACCGGGGAGCTGTTTTTT. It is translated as CAWPRDREEKNTGELFF.

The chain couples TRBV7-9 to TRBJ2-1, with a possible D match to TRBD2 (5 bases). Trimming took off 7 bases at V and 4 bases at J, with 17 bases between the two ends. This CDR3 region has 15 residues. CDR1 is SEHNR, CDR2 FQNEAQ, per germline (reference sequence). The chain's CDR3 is CASTMRRSLYNEQFF. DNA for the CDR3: TGTGCCAGCACTATGAGGAGGTCCCTTTACAATGAGCAGTTCTTC.

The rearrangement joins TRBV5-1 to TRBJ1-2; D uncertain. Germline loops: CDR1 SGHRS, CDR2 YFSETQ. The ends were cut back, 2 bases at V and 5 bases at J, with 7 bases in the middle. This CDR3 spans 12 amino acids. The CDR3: CASSLSTYGYTF. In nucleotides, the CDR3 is TGCGCCAGCAGCTTATCTACTTATGGCTACACCTTC.

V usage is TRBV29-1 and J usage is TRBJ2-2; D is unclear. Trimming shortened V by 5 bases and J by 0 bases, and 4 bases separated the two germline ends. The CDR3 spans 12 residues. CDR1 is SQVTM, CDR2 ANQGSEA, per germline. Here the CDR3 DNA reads TGCAGCGTTACACCGAACACCGGGGAGCTGTTTTTT. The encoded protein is CSVTPNTGELFF.

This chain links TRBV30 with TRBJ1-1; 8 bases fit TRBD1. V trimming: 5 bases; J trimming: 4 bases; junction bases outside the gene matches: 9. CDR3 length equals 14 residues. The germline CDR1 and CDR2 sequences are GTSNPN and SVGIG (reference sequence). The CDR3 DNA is TGTGCCTGGGCAGCGGACAGGGAGTCCACTGAAGCTTTCTTT. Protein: CAWAADRESTEAFF.

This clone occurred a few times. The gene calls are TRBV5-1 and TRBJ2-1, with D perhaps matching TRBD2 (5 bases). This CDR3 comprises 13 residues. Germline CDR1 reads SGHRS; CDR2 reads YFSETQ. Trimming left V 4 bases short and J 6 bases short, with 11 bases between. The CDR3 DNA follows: TGCGCCAGCAGCATCCGGGAAGGCAATGAGCAGTTCTTC. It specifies CASSIREGNEQFF.

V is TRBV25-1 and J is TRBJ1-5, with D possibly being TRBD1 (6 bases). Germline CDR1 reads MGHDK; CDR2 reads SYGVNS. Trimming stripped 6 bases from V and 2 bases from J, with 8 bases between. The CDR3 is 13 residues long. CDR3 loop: CASRAGGNQPQHF. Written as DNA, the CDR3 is TGTGCCAGCAGGGCAGGGGGCAATCAGCCCCAGCATTTT.

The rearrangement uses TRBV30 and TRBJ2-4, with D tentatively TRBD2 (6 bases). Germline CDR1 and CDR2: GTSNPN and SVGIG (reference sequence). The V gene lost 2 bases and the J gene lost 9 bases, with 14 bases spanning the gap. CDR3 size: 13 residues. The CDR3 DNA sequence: TGTGCCTGGAGTTTTTCGGGAGTTGGCATTCAGTACTTC. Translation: CAWSFSGVGIQYF.

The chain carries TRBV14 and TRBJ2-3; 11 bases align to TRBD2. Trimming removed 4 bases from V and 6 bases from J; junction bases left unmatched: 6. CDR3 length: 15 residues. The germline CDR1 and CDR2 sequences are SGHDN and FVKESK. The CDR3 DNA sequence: TGTGCCAGCAGCCCCTTAGCGGGGGGGCATGATACGCAGTATTTT. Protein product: CASSPLAGGHDTQYF.

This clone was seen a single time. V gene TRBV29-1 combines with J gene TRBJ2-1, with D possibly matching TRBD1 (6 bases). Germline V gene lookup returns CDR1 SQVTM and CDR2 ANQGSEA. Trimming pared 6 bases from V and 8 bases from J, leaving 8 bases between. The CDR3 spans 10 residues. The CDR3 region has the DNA TGCAGCGTGGGGGCCCATGAGCAGTTCTTC. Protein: CSVGAHEQFF.

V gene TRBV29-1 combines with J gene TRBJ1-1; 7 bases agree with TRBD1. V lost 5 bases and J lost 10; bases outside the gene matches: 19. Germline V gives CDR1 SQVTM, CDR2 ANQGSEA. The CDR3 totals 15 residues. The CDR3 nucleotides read TGCAGCGTTCTAAAGGACAGGACGGGGGAGAGGTCAGCTTTCTTT. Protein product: CSVLKDRTGERSAFF.

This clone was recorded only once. For the CDR3, the DNA is TGTGCCACCAGCAGAGTAGAGTACGGTGGCTACACCTTC. This translates into CATSRVEYGGYTF. The chain combines TRBV15 with TRBJ1-2, with unresolved D. V lost 1 base, J lost 7 bases, and 10 bases lay in between. From germline, CDR1 is LNHNV and CDR2 YYDKDF (reference sequence). This CDR3 has 13 residues. Full variable domain (outside the CDR3, taken from reference TRBV15 and TRBJ1-2): DAMVIQNPRYQVTQFGKPVTLSCSQTLNHNVMYWYQQKSSQAPKLLFHYYDKDFNNEADTPDNFQSRRPNTSFCFLDIRSPGLGDTAMYLCATSRVEYGGYTFGSGTRLTVV.

The CDR3 reads CASSVATQSQETQYF. The DNA for the CDR3 is TGTGCCAGCAGCGTAGCTACCCAGTCCCAAGAGACCCAGTACTTC. This rearrangement joins TRBV9 to TRBJ2-5; D remains unclear. CDR3 length: 15 residues. V shed 0 bases and J shed 1 base, with 10 bases lying between them. Per the germline V gene, CDR1 is SGDLS and CDR2 is YYNGEE.

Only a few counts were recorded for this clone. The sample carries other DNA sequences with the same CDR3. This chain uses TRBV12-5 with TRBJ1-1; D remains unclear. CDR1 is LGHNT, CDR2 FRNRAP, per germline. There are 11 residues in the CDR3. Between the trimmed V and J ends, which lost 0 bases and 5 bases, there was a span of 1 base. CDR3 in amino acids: CASGLVTEAFF. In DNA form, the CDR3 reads TGTGCTAGTGGTTTGGTAACTGAAGCTTTCTTT.

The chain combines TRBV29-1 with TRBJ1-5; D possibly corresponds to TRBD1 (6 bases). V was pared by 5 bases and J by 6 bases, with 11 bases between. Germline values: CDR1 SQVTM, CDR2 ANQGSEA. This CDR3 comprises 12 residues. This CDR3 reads CSVMGAGQPQHF. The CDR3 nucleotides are TGCAGCGTTATGGGGGCCGGTCAGCCCCAGCATTTT.

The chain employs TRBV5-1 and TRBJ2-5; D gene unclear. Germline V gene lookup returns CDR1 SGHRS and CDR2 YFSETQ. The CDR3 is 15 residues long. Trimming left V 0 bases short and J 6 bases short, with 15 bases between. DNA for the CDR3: TGCGCCAGCAGCTTGGGGGCAGAGGCTACGAAGACCCAGTACTTC. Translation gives CASSLGAEATKTQYF.

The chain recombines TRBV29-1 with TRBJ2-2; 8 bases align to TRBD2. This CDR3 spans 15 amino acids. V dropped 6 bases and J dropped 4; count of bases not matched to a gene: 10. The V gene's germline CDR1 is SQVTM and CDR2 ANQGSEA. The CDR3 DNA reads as TGCAGCGTATCCGGGACTAGGGGCTTCACCGGGGAGCTGTTTTTT. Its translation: CSVSGTRGFTGELFF.

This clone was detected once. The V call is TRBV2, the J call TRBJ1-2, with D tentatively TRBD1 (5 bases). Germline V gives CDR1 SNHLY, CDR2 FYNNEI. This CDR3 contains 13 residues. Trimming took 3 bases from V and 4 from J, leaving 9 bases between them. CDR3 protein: CASSDSGGYGYTF. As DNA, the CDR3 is TGTGCCAGCAGTGACTCGGGGGGCTATGGCTACACCTTC.